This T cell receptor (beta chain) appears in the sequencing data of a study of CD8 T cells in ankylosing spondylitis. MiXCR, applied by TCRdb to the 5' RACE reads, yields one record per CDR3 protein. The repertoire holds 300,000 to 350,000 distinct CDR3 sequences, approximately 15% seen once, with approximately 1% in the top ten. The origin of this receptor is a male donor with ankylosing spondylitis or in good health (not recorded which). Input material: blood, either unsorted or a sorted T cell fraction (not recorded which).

The CDR3 loop is CSVQPKGYSYTF. The CDR3 DNA reads TGCAGTGTCCAACCGAAAGGGTATAGCTACACCTTC. The chain couples TRBV20-1 to TRBJ1-2, with D unclear. V gave up 7 bases and J gave up 9 bases, with 18 bases separating them. Looked up from germline, CDR1 is DFQATT and CDR2 is SNEGSKA (reference sequence). This CDR3 spans 12 amino acids.